Listed below are T cell receptor beta chains from one sample, sequenced in a study of cytomegalovirus exposure and HLA in healthy donors. Produced via immunoSEQ multiplex PCR; TCRdb's table is partial and in-frame only. The sample includes approximately 97,000 clones, around 93% of them seen just once. The sample consisted of PBMCs. The receptor set was obtained from a woman aged 25 to 39 in good health and CMV-seropositive. Both conserved end residues are part of each CDR3. The order of the fields is clone size, D gene, V gene, CDR3 length, J gene, CDR3 protein, CDR3 DNA. The D gene is left open where the match is weak. Expanded clones are given a class, and other clones once, few, many or no size at all.

clone_size: -; d_call: -; v_call: TRBV19; cdr3_length: 14; j_call: TRBJ2-6; cdr3_aa: CASSPAGRVHVLTF; cdr3_nt: TGTGCCAGTAGTCCGGCAGGTCGTGTGCACGTCCTGACTTTC
clone_size: few; d_call: -; v_call: TRBV7-2; cdr3_length: 13; j_call: TRBJ2-7; cdr3_aa: CASSLGTLYEQYF; cdr3_nt: TGTGCCAGCAGCTTAGGGACTCTCTACGAGCAGTACTTC
clone_size: -; d_call: -; v_call: TRBV7-2; cdr3_length: 16; j_call: TRBJ1-2; cdr3_aa: CASSLAGEGRSYGYTF; cdr3_nt: TGTGCCAGCAGCTTAGCGGGGGAGGGACGGAGCTATGGCTACACCTTC
clone_size: -; d_call: TRBD1; v_call: TRBV6-1; cdr3_length: 13; j_call: TRBJ1-5; cdr3_aa: CASSRGHNQPQHF; cdr3_nt: TGTGCCAGCAGCAGGGGGCACAATCAGCCCCAGCATTTT
clone_size: -; d_call: -; v_call: TRBV25-1; cdr3_length: 14; j_call: TRBJ2-2; cdr3_aa: CASERRTNTGELFF; cdr3_nt: TGTGCCAGCGAACGGAGGACCAACACCGGGGAGCTGTTTTTT
clone_size: -; d_call: TRBD1; v_call: TRBV28; cdr3_length: 14; j_call: TRBJ2-7; cdr3_aa: CASSSTGRNYEQYF; cdr3_nt: TGTGCCAGCAGTTCGACAGGGCGTAACTACGAGCAGTACTTC
clone_size: -; d_call: -; v_call: TRBV7-2; cdr3_length: 15; j_call: TRBJ2-3; cdr3_aa: CASSLGSTFADTQYF; cdr3_nt: TGTGCCAGCAGCTTAGGTTCCACTTTTGCCGATACGCAGTATTTT
clone_size: -; d_call: -; v_call: TRBV7-9; cdr3_length: 15; j_call: TRBJ1-2; cdr3_aa: CASSLDGTNNYGYTF; cdr3_nt: TGTGCCAGCAGCTTAGACGGGACAAATAACTATGGCTACACCTTC
clone_size: -; d_call: -; v_call: TRBV29-1; cdr3_length: 13; j_call: TRBJ1-5; cdr3_aa: CSPWAESGQPQHF; cdr3_nt: TGCAGCCCCTGGGCCGAGAGTGGTCAGCCCCAGCATTTT
clone_size: -; d_call: -; v_call: TRBV28; cdr3_length: 13; j_call: TRBJ2-1; cdr3_aa: CASSPHFHNEQFF; cdr3_nt: TGTGCCAGCAGCCCCCACTTCCACAATGAGCAGTTCTTC
clone_size: -; d_call: TRBD1; v_call: TRBV25-1; cdr3_length: 16; j_call: TRBJ2-2; cdr3_aa: CASSSGTGTNTGELFF; cdr3_nt: TGTGCCAGCAGCTCAGGGACAGGGACGAACACCGGGGAGCTGTTTTTT
clone_size: -; d_call: -; v_call: TRBV6-5; cdr3_length: 15; j_call: TRBJ1-2; cdr3_aa: CASTRQVSGSYGYTF; cdr3_nt: TGTGCCAGCACTAGACAGGTCTCGGGAAGCTATGGCTACACCTTC
clone_size: -; d_call: TRBD1; v_call: TRBV6-6; cdr3_length: 13; j_call: TRBJ1-2; cdr3_aa: CASRPGTGHGYTF; cdr3_nt: TGTGCCAGCAGGCCAGGGACAGGTCATGGCTACACCTTC
clone_size: -; d_call: -; v_call: TRBV14; cdr3_length: 13; j_call: TRBJ2-3; cdr3_aa: CASRLQGTDTQYF; cdr3_nt: TGTGCCAGCAGGCTACAGGGTACAGATACGCAGTATTTT
clone_size: -; d_call: TRBD2; v_call: TRBV5-1; cdr3_length: 14; j_call: TRBJ2-3; cdr3_aa: CASSGGGFTDTQYF; cdr3_nt: TGCGCCAGCAGCGGGGGGGGATTCACAGATACGCAGTATTTT
clone_size: -; d_call: TRBD1; v_call: TRBV7-8; cdr3_length: 15; j_call: TRBJ2-1; cdr3_aa: CASSSRQGAGNEQFF; cdr3_nt: TGTGCCAGCAGCTCCAGACAGGGGGCGGGCAATGAGCAGTTCTTC
clone_size: -; d_call: TRBD1; v_call: TRBV27; cdr3_length: 15; j_call: TRBJ2-7; cdr3_aa: CASSFRDRVTYEQYF; cdr3_nt: TGTGCCAGCAGTTTCCGGGACAGGGTTACCTACGAGCAGTACTTC
clone_size: -; d_call: -; v_call: TRBV11-2; cdr3_length: 15; j_call: TRBJ2-5; cdr3_aa: CASSLVLGSQETQYF; cdr3_nt: TGTGCCAGCAGCTTAGTGCTTGGCAGTCAAGAGACCCAGTACTTC
clone_size: -; d_call: TRBD1; v_call: TRBV5-1; cdr3_length: 20; j_call: TRBJ2-1; cdr3_aa: CASSSGRGRQGARDGDEQFF; cdr3_nt: TGCGCCAGCAGCTCCGGGAGGGGACGACAGGGGGCACGGGACGGGGATGAGCAGTTCTTC
clone_size: -; d_call: TRBD1; v_call: TRBV14; cdr3_length: 21; j_call: TRBJ2-6; cdr3_aa: CASSPLIPGQDFYSGANVLTF; cdr3_nt: TGTGCCAGCAGCCCCCTAATCCCCGGACAGGACTTTTACTCTGGGGCCAACGTCCTGACTTTC
clone_size: -; d_call: -; v_call: TRBV11-2; cdr3_length: 14; j_call: TRBJ2-7; cdr3_aa: CASSLGGGDYEQYF; cdr3_nt: TGTGCCAGCAGCTTAGGGGGAGGAGACTACGAGCAGTACTTC
clone_size: -; d_call: TRBD2; v_call: TRBV6-6; cdr3_length: 13; j_call: TRBJ2-2; cdr3_aa: CASSPSGSGELFF; cdr3_nt: TGTGCCAGCAGTCCTAGCGGGAGCGGGGAGCTGTTTTTT
clone_size: -; d_call: -; v_call: TRBV7-9; cdr3_length: 12; j_call: TRBJ1-1; cdr3_aa: CASSLVNTEAFF; cdr3_nt: TGTGCCAGCAGCCTCGTTAACACTGAAGCTTTCTTT
clone_size: -; d_call: TRBD2; v_call: TRBV5-1; cdr3_length: 18; j_call: TRBJ2-1; cdr3_aa: CASSFGHPGTSDYNEQFF; cdr3_nt: TGCGCCAGCAGCTTCGGCCACCCCGGGACTAGCGACTACAATGAGCAGTTCTTC
clone_size: -; d_call: TRBD2; v_call: TRBV5-1; cdr3_length: 15; j_call: TRBJ2-5; cdr3_aa: CASSIVAGAGKTQYF; cdr3_nt: TGCGCCAGCAGCATTGTAGCGGGAGCGGGGAAGACCCAGTACTTC
clone_size: few; d_call: TRBD1; v_call: TRBV19; cdr3_length: 16; j_call: TRBJ1-5; cdr3_aa: CASSMSGQGGNQPQHF; cdr3_nt: TGTGCCAGTAGTATGTCGGGACAGGGTGGCAATCAGCCCCAGCATTTT